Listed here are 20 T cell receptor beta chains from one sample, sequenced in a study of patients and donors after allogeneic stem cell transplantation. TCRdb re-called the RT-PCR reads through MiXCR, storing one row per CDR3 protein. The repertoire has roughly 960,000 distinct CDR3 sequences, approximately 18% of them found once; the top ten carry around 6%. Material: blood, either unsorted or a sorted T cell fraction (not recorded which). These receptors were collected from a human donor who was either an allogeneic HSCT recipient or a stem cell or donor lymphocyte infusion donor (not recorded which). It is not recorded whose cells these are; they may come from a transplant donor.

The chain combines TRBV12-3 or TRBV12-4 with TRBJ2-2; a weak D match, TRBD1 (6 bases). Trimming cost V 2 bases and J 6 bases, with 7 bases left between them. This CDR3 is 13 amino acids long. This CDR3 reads CASSLNRAGELFF. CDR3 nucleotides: TGTGCCAGCAGTTTAAACAGGGCCGGGGAGCTGTTTTTT.

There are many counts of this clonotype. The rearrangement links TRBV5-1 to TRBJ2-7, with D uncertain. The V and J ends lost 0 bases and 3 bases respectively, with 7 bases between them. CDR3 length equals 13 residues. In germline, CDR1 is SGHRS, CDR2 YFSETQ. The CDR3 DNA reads TGCGCCAGCAGCTTGGGACTCCTCTACGAGCAGTACTTC. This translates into CASSLGLLYEQYF. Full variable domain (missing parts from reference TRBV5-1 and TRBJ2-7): KAGVTQTPRYLIKTRGQQVTLSCSPISGHRSVSWYQQTPGQGLQFLFEYFSETQRNKGNFPGRFSGRQFSNSRSEMNVSTLELGDSALYLCASSLGLLYEQYFGPGTRLTVT.

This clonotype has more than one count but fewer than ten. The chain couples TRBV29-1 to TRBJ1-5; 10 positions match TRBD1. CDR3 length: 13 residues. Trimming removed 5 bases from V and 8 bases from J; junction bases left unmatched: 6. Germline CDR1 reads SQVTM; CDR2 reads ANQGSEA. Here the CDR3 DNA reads TGCAGCGTTAGACAGGGGGCCGGGGAGCCCCAGCATTTT. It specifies CSVRQGAGEPQHF.

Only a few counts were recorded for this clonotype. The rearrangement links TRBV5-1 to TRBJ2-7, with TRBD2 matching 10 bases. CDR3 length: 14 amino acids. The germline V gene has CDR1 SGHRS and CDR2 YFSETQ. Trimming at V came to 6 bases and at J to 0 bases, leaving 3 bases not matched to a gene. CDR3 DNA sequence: TGCGCCAGCACACCTAGCGGGAGCTCCTACGAGCAGTACTTC. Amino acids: CASTPSGSSYEQYF.

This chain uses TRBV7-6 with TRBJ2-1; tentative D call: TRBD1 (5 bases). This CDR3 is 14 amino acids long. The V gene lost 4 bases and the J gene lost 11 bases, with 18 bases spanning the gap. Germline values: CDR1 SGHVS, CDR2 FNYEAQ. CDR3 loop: CASSSGEGARKQFF. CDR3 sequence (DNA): TGTGCCAGCAGCTCAGGTGAAGGGGCACGGAAGCAGTTCTTC.

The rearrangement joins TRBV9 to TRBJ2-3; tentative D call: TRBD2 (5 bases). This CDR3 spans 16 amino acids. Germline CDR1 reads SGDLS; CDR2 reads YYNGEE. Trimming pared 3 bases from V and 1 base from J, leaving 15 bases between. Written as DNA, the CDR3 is TGTGCCAGCAGCGACGGGCTCAGAGGGCGCACAGATACGCAGTATTTT. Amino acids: CASSDGLRGRTDTQYF.

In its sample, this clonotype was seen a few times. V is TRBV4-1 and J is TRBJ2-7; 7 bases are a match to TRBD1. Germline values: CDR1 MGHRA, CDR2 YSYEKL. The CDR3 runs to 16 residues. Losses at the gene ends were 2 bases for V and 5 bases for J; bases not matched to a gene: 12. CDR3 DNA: TGCGCCAGCAGCCAATATCCGAGGGGGCGCTCGAACGAGCAGTACTTC. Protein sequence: CASSQYPRGRSNEQYF.

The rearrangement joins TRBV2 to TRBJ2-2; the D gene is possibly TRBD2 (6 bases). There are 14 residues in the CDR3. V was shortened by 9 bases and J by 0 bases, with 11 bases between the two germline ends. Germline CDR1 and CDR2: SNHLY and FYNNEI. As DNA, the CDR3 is TGTGCCAGACGGGGGACGCCGAACACCGGGGAGCTGTTTTTT. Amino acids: CARRGTPNTGELFF.

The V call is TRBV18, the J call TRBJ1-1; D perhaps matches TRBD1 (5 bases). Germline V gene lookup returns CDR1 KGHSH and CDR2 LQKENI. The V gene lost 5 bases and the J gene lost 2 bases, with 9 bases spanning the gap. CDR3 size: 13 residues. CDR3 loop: CASSNGHNTEAFF. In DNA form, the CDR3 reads TGTGCCAGCTCAAACGGACATAACACTGAAGCTTTCTTT.

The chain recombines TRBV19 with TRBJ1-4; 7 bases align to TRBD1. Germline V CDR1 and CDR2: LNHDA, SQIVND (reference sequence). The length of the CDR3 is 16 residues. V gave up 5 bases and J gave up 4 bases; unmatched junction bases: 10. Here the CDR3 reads CASSPFQGQNNEKLFF. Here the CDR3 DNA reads TGTGCCAGTAGTCCCTTCCAGGGACAGAATAATGAAAAACTGTTTTTT.

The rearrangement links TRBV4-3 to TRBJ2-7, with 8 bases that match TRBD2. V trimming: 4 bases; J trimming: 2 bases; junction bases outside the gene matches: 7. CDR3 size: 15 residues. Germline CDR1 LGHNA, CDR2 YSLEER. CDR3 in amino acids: CASSLGRAPTYEQYF. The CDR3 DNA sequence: TGCGCCAGCAGCCTCGGGAGGGCTCCAACCTACGAGCAGTACTTC.

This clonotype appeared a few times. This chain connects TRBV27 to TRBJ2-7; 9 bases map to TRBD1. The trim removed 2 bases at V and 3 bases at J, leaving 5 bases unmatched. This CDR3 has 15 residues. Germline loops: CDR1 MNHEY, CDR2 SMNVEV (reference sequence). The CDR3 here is CASSLQGDRVYEQYF. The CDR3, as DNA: TGTGCCAGCAGTTTACAGGGGGACAGGGTCTACGAGCAGTACTTC.

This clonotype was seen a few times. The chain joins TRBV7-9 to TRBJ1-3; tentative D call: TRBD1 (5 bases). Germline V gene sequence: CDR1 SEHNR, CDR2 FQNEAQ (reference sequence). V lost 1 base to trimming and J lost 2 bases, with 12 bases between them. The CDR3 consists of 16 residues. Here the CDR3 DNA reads TGTGCCAGCAGCTTAGTTGCAGGGTCAACTGGAAACACCATATATTTT. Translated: CASSLVAGSTGNTIYF. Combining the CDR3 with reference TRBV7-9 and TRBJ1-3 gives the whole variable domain DTGVSQNPRHKITKRGQNVTFRCDPISEHNRLYWYRQTLGQGPEFLTYFQNEAQLEKSRLLSDRFSAERPKGSFSTLEIQRTEQGDSAMYLCASSLVAGSTGNTIYFGEGSWLTVV.

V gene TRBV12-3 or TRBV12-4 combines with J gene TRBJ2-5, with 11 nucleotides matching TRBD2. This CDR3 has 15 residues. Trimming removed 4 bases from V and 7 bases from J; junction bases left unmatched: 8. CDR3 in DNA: TGTGCCAGCAGTTACTCGACTAGCGGGATGGGGACCCAGTACTTC. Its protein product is CASSYSTSGMGTQYF.

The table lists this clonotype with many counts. The chain's CDR3 is CASSLVTVNEQFF. The CDR3 DNA follows: TGTGCCAGCAGTTTAGTAACAGTCAATGAGCAGTTCTTC. The V call is TRBV12-3 or TRBV12-4, the J call TRBJ2-1; D is uncertain. Trimming took off 1 base at V and 6 bases at J, with 7 bases between the two ends. The CDR3 is 13 amino acids.

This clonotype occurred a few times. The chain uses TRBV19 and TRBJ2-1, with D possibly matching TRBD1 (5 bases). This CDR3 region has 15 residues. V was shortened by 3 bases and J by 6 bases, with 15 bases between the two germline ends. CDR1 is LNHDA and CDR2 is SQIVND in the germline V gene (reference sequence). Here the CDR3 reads CASSIRAGQFNEQFF. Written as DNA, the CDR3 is TGTGCCAGTAGTATTCGGGCAGGGCAATTCAATGAGCAGTTCTTC.

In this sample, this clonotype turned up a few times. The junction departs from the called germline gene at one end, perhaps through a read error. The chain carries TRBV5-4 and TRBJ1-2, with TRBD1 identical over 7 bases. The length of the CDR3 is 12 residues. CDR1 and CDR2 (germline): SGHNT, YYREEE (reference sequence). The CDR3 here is CASTRGAGTNSF. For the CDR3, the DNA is TGTGCCAGCACCAGGGGGGCCGGGACAAACTCCTTC.

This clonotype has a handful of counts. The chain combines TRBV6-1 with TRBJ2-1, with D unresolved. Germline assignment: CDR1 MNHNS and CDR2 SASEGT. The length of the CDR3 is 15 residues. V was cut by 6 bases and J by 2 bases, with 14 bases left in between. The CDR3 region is CASRLTVAPYNEQFF. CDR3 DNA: TGTGCCAGCAGATTGACCGTAGCTCCCTACAATGAGCAGTTCTTC.

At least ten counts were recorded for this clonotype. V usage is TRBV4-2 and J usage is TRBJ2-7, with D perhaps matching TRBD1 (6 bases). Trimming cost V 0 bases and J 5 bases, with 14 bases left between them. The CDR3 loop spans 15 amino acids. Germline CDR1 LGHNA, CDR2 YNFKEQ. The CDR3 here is CASSQEGPGDHEQYF. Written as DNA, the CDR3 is TGTGCCAGCAGCCAAGAAGGGCCAGGGGACCACGAGCAGTACTTC.

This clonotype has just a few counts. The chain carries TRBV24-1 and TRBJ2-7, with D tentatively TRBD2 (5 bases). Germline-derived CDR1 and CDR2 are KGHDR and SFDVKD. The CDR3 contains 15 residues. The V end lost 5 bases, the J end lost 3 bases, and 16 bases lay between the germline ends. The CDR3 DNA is TGTGCCACCAGTGCCCCGGGGTCGGCGGACTACGAGCAGTACTTC. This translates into CATSAPGSADYEQYF.